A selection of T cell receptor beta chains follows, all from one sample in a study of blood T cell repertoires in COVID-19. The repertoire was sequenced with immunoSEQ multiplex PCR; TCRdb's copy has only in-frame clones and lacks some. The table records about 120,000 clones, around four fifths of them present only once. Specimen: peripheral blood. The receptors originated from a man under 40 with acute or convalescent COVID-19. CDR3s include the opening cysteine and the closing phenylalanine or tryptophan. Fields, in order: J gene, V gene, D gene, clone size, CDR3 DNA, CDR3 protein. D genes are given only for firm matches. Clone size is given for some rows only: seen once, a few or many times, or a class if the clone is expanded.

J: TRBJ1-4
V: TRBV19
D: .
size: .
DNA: TGTGCCAGTAGTATGGGTGGAGGGGCTACTAATGAAAAACTGTTTTTT
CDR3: CASSMGGGATNEKLFF

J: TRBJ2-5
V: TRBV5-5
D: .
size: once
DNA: TGTGCCAGCAGCTTGGAATCCGGGACCCAGTACTTC
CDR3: CASSLESGTQYF

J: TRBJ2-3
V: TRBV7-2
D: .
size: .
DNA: TGTGCCAGCAGCTTAGTCGGGACTAGCACAGATACGCAGTATTTT
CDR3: CASSLVGTSTDTQYF

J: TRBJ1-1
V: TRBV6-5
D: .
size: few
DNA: TGTGCCAGCAGTTCGTTAGTTGAAGCTTTCTTT
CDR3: CASSSLVEAFF

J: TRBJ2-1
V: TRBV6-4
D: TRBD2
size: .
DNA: TGTGCCAGCAGTGAAACGACTAGCTTTTACAATGAGCAGTTCTTC
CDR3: CASSETTSFYNEQFF

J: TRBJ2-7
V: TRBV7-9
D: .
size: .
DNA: TGTGCCAGCAGCCTGGGACAAGTTTCCTACGAGCAGTACTTC
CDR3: CASSLGQVSYEQYF

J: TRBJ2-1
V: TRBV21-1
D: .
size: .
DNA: TGTGCCAGCAGCATCGAGGACAGCTACAATGAGCAGTTCTTC
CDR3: CASSIEDSYNEQFF

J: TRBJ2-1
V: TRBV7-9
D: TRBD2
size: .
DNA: TGTGCCAGCAGCTTAGGGGAGGGCTTTTCCTACAATGAGCAGTTCTTC
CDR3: CASSLGEGFSYNEQFF

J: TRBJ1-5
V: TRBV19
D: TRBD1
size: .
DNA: TGTGCCAGTAGTATAACAGGGGAGGTGGGTAAAGGGCAGCCCCAGCATTTT
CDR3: CASSITGEVGKGQPQHF

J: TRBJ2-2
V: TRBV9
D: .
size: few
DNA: TGTGCCAGCAGCGTAGGGGCTAGCGAGGCCGGGGAGCTGTTTTTT
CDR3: CASSVGASEAGELFF

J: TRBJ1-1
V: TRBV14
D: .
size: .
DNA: TGTGCCAGCAGCCTTGCGGTGAACACTGAAGCTTTCTTT
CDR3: CASSLAVNTEAFF